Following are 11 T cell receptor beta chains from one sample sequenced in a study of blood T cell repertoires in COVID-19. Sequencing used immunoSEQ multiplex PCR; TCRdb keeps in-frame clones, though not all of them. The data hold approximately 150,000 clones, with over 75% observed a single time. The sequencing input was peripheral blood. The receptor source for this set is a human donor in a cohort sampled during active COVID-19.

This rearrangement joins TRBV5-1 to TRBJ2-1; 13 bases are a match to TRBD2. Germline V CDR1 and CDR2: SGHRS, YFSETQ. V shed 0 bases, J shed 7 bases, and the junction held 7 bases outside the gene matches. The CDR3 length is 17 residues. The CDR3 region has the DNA TGCGCCAGCAGCTTGGTATGGACTAGCGGGAGTGGTAATGAGCAGTTCTTC. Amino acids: CASSLVWTSGSGNEQFF.

CDR3 amino acids: CASSHEGLAGGPGDTQYF. The CDR3 region has the DNA TGTGCCAGCAGTCACGAGGGGCTAGCGGGAGGGCCGGGAGATACGCAGTATTTT. V gene TRBV27 combines with J gene TRBJ2-3, with TRBD2 identical over 12 bases. The germline V gene has CDR1 MNHEY and CDR2 SMNVEV (reference sequence). The CDR3 extends over 18 amino acids. Germline trimming cut 5 bases from V and 5 bases from J; bases unmatched to any gene: 14.

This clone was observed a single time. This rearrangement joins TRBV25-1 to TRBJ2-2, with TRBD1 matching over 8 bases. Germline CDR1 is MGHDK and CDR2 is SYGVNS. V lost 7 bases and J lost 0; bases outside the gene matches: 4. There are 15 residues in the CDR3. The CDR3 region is CASNSGQANTGELFF. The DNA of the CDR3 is TGTGCCAGCAACTCGGGACAGGCGAACACCGGGGAGCTGTTTTTT.

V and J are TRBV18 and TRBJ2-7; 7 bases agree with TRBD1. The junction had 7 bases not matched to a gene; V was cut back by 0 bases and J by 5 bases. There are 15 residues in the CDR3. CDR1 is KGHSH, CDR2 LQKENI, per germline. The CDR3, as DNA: TGTGCCAGCTCACCACCAGACAGGGTCGTTGACGAGCAGTACTTC. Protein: CASSPPDRVVDEQYF.

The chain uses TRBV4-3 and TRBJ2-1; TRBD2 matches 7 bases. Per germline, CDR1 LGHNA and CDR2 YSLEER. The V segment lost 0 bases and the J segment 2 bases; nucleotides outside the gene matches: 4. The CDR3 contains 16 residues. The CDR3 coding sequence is TGCGCCAGCAGCCAAGATGGGGGAGGGGCCTACAATGAGCAGTTCTTC. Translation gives CASSQDGGGAYNEQFF.

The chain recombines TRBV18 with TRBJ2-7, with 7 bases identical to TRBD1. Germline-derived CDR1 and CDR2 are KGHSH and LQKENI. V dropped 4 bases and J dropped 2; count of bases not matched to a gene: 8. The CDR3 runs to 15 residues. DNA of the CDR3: TGTGCCAGCTCACAGGGGACAGAGAGCACCTACGAGCAGTACTTC. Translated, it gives CASSQGTESTYEQYF.

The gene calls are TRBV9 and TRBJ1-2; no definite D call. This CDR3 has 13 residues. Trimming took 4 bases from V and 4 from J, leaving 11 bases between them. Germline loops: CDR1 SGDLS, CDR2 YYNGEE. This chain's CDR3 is CASSISPAYGYTF. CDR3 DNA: TGTGCCAGCAGCATCAGTCCCGCCTATGGCTACACCTTC.

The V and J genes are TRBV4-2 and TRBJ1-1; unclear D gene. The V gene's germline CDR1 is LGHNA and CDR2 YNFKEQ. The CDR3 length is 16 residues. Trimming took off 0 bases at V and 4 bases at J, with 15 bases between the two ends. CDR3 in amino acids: CASSQEAGGAGTEAFF. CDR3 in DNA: TGTGCCAGCAGCCAAGAGGCTGGAGGAGCTGGCACTGAAGCTTTCTTT.

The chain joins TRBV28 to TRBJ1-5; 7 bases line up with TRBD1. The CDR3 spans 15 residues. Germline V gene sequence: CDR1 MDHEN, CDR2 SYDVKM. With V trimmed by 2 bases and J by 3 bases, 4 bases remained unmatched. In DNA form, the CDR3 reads TGTGCCAGCAGTTTACCAGGGGGAAACAATCAGCCCCAGCATTTT. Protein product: CASSLPGGNNQPQHF.

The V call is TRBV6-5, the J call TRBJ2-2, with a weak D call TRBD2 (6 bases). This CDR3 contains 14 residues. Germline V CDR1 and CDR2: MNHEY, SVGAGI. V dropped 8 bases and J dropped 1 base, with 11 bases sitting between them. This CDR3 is CASCLTRNTGELFF. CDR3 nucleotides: TGTGCCAGCTGTTTGACTAGGAACACCGGGGAGCTGTTTTTT.

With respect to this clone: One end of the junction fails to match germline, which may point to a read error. DNA for the CDR3: TGTGCCAGTAGTACGGGACTAGCGGGGGGTTTGGACTTC. This codes for CASSTGLAGGLDF. This chain joins TRBV19 and TRBJ2-7, with TRBD2 identical over 15 bases. This CDR3 region has 13 residues. Germline CDR1 and CDR2: LNHDA and SQIVND (reference sequence).